The 19 T cell receptor beta chains presented below share a single source sample, sequenced in a study of beta chain features in type 1 diabetes. Study conclusions and caveats: Type 1 diabetes patients had TCRB CDR3s that were shorter (moderately but significantly so) in all four CD4+ subsets.

Antigen specificity for these receptors is unknown. Sequencing targeted expressed TCRB transcripts, as all isolated RNA had been reverse transcribed. The repertoire was sequenced with immunoSEQ multiplex PCR; TCRdb's copy has only in-frame clones and lacks some. The top ten hold over 2% of the sample, which has about 120,000 clones, about 16% seen once. Sequencing was performed on central memory CD4+ T cells from blood. The receptors shown here come from a young man with type 1 diabetes.

This clone was seen a handful of times. The chain employs TRBV6-5 and TRBJ2-1; tentative D call: TRBD1 (6 bases). This CDR3 contains 13 residues. Trimming shortened V by 6 bases and J by 7 bases, and 13 bases separated the two germline ends. The germline V gene encodes CDR1 MNHEY and CDR2 SVGAGI. The CDR3: CASRYLTGNEQFF. The CDR3 nucleotides are TGTGCCAGCAGATACCTAACAGGGAATGAGCAGTTCTTC.

The V gene is TRBV28, the J gene TRBJ1-4; unclear D gene. The CDR3 length is 15 residues. Germline CDR1 is MDHEN and CDR2 is SYDVKM. V was clipped by 6 bases and J by 3 bases, with 14 bases between them. CDR3 in DNA: TGTGCCAGCAGATCGGGTGGGGAGTCTAATGAAAAACTGTTTTTT. Its translation is CASRSGGESNEKLFF.

This clone was counted ten times or more. The rearrangement links TRBV4-2 to TRBJ2-5; the D gene could be TRBD1 or TRBD2 (5 bases each). Germline CDR1 is LGHNA and CDR2 is YNFKEQ. V lost 5 bases to trimming and J lost 3 bases, with 13 bases between them. This CDR3 has 14 residues. CDR3 nucleotides: TGTGCCAGCAGCACCCGACTGGGGGAAGAGACCCAGTACTTC. Its protein is CASSTRLGEETQYF.

The sample holds many counts of this clone. V is TRBV28 and J is TRBJ2-7; 10 bases match TRBD1. CDR1 and CDR2 from the germline V gene are MDHEN and SYDVKM. The V and J ends lost 6 bases and 4 bases, in that order; junction bases with no gene match: 6. CDR3 length: 14 amino acids. Here the CDR3 DNA reads TGTGCCAGCAGCCCGGACAGGGGGTGGTACGAGCAGTACTTC. Translating gives CASSPDRGWYEQYF. The complete variable domain, with remaining parts taken from reference TRBV28 and TRBJ2-7, reads DVKVTQSSRYLVKRTGEKVFLECVQDMDHENMFWYRQDPGLGLRLIYFSYDVKMKEKGDIPEGYSVSREKKERFSLILESASTNQTSMYLCASSPDRGWYEQYFGPGTRLTVT.

This clone was detected only once. The chain uses TRBV29-1 and TRBJ1-2, with D perhaps TRBD1 (5 bases). V lost 6 bases, J lost 0 bases, and 11 bases lay in between. Germline V gene lookup returns CDR1 SQVTM and CDR2 ANQGSEA. The CDR3 runs 13 residues. CDR3 protein: CSVRDGTNYGYTF. The CDR3 DNA reads TGCAGCGTGAGGGACGGCACTAACTATGGCTACACCTTC.

This clone occurred a few times. J is TRBJ2-1 and V is TRBV11-3; no clear D gene. The CDR3 totals 13 residues. Germline values: CDR1 SGHNT, CDR2 YENEEA. Trimming removed 5 bases from V and 5 bases from J, with 10 bases in between. The CDR3 DNA reads as TGTGCCAGCAGCCCGAAGGTCAACAATGAGCAGTTCTTC. Amino acids: CASSPKVNNEQFF.

Regarding this clone: This likely reflects a read error, since a far larger clone is one base away. Other DNA sequences within the sample encode an identical CDR3. This chain links TRBV14 with TRBJ1-4, with a tentative D call TRBD1 (6 bases). The germline V and J ends were trimmed by 4 bases and 10 bases, with 16 bases remaining between them. This CDR3 comprises 14 residues. CDR1 SGHDN and CDR2 FVKESK come from the germline V gene. The CDR3 nucleotides are TGTGCCAGCAGCCCCGTTCGGACAGCTGGAAAACTGTTTTTT. It specifies CASSPVRTAGKLFF.

This rearrangement joins TRBV5-1 to TRBJ2-1, with D possibly TRBD2 on 6 matching bases. The CDR3 sequence is 14 residues long. V was cut by 4 bases and J by 4 bases, with 12 bases left in between. Germline V gene data show CDR1 as SGHRS and CDR2 as YFSETQ. In DNA, the CDR3 is TGCGCCAGCAGCACCGGGAGTCAGTACAATGAGCAGTTCTTC. This translates into CASSTGSQYNEQFF.

The chain employs TRBV4-3 and TRBJ2-3, with 9 bases matching TRBD1. Germline CDR1 and CDR2: LGHNA and YSLEER. The V segment lost 4 bases and the J segment 0 bases; nucleotides outside the gene matches: 5. CDR3 size: 16 residues. This chain's CDR3 is CASSRSGQGSTDTQYF. CDR3 nucleotide sequence: TGCGCCAGCAGCCGATCGGGACAGGGAAGCACAGATACGCAGTATTTT.

This clone occurred a few times. This chain joins TRBV2 and TRBJ1-2; no firm D call. CDR1 is SNHLY, CDR2 FYNNEI, per germline. Trimming pared 7 bases from V and 10 bases from J, leaving 13 bases between. The CDR3 sequence is 11 residues long. This CDR3 reads CASKDVLLYTF. CDR3 nucleotide sequence: TGTGCCAGCAAGGACGTTCTCCTCTACACCTTC. The full variable domain, rest sourced from reference TRBV2 and TRBJ1-2, is EPEVTQTPSHQVTQMGQEVILRCVPISNHLYFYWYRQILGQKVEFLVSFYNNEISEKSEIFDDQFSVERPDGSNFTLKIRSTKLEDSAMYFCASKDVLLYTFGSGTRLTVV.

This clone was seen ten or more times. This chain links TRBV6-1 with TRBJ2-3; 7 bases match TRBD1. Germline V gene data show CDR1 as MNHNS and CDR2 as SASEGT. The CDR3 runs to 15 residues. With 5 bases clipped from V and 1 base from J, the junction kept 6 bases outside the gene matches. CDR3 loop: CASSSRDRGTDTQYF. The CDR3 nucleotides read TGTGCCAGCAGTTCCCGAGACAGGGGCACAGATACGCAGTATTTT.

The V gene is TRBV14, the J gene TRBJ2-1; 10 bases are a match to TRBD2. This CDR3 comprises 15 residues. The trim removed 3 bases at V and 8 bases at J, leaving 7 bases unmatched. The germline CDR1 and CDR2 sequences are SGHDN and FVKESK. As DNA, the CDR3 is TGTGCCAGCAGCCAGCCCGGGACTAGCGTGTATGAGCAGTTCTTC. Protein: CASSQPGTSVYEQFF.

By share of the sample, this clone is medium-sized. The chain is built from TRBV7-9 and TRBJ1-2; a possible D gene is TRBD1 (5 bases). Trimming took off 3 bases at V and 3 bases at J, with 14 bases between the two ends. The germline CDR1 and CDR2 sequences are SEHNR and FQNEAQ (reference sequence). The CDR3 extends over 15 amino acids. The CDR3 spells CASSFLPGSDYGYTF. The CDR3 DNA sequence: TGTGCCAGCAGCTTTCTTCCAGGGAGCGACTATGGCTACACCTTC.

J is TRBJ2-3 and V is TRBV7-6; D could derive from TRBD1 or TRBD2 (5 bases each). Germline CDR1 is SGHVS and CDR2 is FNYEAQ. The CDR3 extends over 14 amino acids. The V end was cut by 5 bases, the J end by 2 bases, with 11 bases between. This CDR3 reads CASSIRDLTDTQYF. CDR3 DNA: TGTGCCAGCAGCATACGGGACCTCACAGATACGCAGTATTTT.

The J gene is TRBJ1-2, the V gene TRBV5-1; D not certain. The V end was cut by 6 bases, the J end by 8 bases, with 14 bases between. The CDR3 loop spans 12 amino acids. Germline lookup yields CDR1 SGHRS and CDR2 YFSETQ. CDR3: CASTIAGEGYTF. DNA for the CDR3: TGCGCCAGCACCATCGCGGGTGAAGGCTACACCTTC.

For the CDR3, the DNA is TGTGCCAGCAGCGTAGGGACGGGTAAATACCAAGAGACCCAGTACTTC. Translating gives CASSVGTGKYQETQYF. The genes are TRBV9 and TRBJ2-5; no firm D call. The V end was cut by 0 bases, the J end by 0 bases, with 12 bases between. Germline CDR1 and CDR2: SGDLS and YYNGEE. The CDR3 runs to 16 residues.

The V gene is TRBV30, the J gene TRBJ1-2, with unresolved D. The CDR3 extends over 13 amino acids. Germline CDR1 is GTSNPN and CDR2 is SVGIG (reference sequence). Trimming removed 0 bases at V and 7 bases at J, with 12 bases between. CDR3 sequence reads: CAWSVRGQGGYTF. CDR3 nucleotide sequence: TGTGCCTGGAGTGTACGAGGGCAAGGTGGCTACACCTTC.

The CDR3 coding sequence is TGCGCCAGCAGCCAAGCCCACGACAGGGTAGGCTATGGCTACACCTTC. Translated, it gives CASSQAHDRVGYGYTF. V usage is TRBV4-3 and J usage is TRBJ1-2; 7 positions match TRBD1. The CDR3 length is 16 residues. V lost 1 base to trimming and J lost 4 bases; unmatched junction nucleotides: 9. Looked up from germline, CDR1 is LGHNA and CDR2 is YSLEER.

This rearrangement joins TRBV2 to TRBJ2-5, with 8 nucleotides matching TRBD1. The CDR3 is made up of 13 amino acids. The germline CDR1 and CDR2 sequences are SNHLY and FYNNEI. V dropped 4 bases and J dropped 3; count of bases not matched to a gene: 1. The CDR3 coding sequence is TGTGCCAGCAGTGTGGACAGGGAAGAGACCCAGTACTTC. Translation gives CASSVDREETQYF.